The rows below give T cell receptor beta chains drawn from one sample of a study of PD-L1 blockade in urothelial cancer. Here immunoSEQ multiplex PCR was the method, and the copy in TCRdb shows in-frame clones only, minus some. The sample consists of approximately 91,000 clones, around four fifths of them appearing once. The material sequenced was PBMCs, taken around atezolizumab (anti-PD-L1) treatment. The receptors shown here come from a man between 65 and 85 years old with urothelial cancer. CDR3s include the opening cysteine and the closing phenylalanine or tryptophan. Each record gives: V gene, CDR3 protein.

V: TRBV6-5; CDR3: CASSTPRTGNYGYTF
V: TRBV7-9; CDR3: CASSLTSYNEQFF
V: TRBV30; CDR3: CAWRKGHNQPQHF
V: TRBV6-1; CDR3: CASIPSGDGGGYTF
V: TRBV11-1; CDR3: CASSLLAGGRNEQFF
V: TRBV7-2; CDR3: CASSFQGKDEQYF
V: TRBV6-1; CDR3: CASSNAGQGPFEQYF
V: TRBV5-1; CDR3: CASSFGTGGYEQYF
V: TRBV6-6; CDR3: CASGGGGARENIQYF
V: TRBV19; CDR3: CASTHGRTENTEAFF
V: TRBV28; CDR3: CASSSGEGDTQYF
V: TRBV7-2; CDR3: CASSLSQGWDPTEAFF
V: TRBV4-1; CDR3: CASSQDSRRDRLYNEQFF
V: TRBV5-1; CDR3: CASGIAGEDTQYF
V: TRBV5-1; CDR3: CASSLGQEAFF
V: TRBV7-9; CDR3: CASSLAGAVYEQYF
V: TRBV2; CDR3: CASRALGLVLSEQYF
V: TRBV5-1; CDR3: CASSQTPGQLNTEAFF
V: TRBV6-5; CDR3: CASTDRASGANVLTF
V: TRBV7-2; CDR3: CASSLPLWGEAFF
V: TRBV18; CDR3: CASSGQGRLYEQYF
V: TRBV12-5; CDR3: CASGIGQMNTEAFF
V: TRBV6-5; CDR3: CASSRIGDDGYTF
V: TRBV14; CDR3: CASSQVFRDSETQYF
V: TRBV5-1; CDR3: CASSVTGPGDTQYF
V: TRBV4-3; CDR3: CASSQDLGGNTGELFF
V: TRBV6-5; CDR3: CAAGLAGADTGELFF
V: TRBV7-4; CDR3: CASSTPDWSGVDEKLFF
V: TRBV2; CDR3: CASSETGGSNQPQHF